One T cell receptor (beta chain) is described in this entry. What it recognizes is unknown. The CDR3 spans 13 residues. The germline V gene has CDR1 MNHEY and CDR2 SMNVEV (reference sequence). Germline trimming cut 5 bases from V and 3 bases from J; bases unmatched to any gene: 3. This sample was taken from a study of T cell repertoires in cytomegalovirus infection. TCRdb called the reads again in MiXCR, with one record for every CDR3 protein. The sample has over 200,000 distinct CDR3 sequences, approximately 15% seen once. Whole-study results and caveats: Adding up the frequency of public TCR beta families identified people who carried CMV plus the relevant HLA. There were HLA-C-restricted CMV-specific TCR beta clonotypes dominating the ex vivo response.

Input material: PBMCs. This chain joins TRBV27 and TRBJ2-7, with TRBD2 matching 8 bases. The source is a human donor in good health (CMV status not recorded). Some clones in this sample may be carry-over from other donors' samples. CDR3 coding DNA: TGTGCCAGCAGTGACGGGGGGGTCTACGAGCAGTACTTC. Its translation is CASSDGGVYEQYF.